The entry that follows covers one T cell receptor beta chain sequence. Its specificity is not known. Trimming cost V 5 bases and J 4 bases; bases outside gene matches: 8. In germline, CDR1 is SGDLS, CDR2 YYNGEE. The length of the CDR3 is 14 residues. This record comes from a study of T cells after posttransplantation cyclophosphamide. Study-wide results and limits: Later post-transplant blood repertoires were often dominated by donor CD8+ memory clones. Tissue-infiltrating T cells from skin or gut overlapped little with blood T cells. Recipient CMV seropositivity and CMV reactivation strongly tracked TRB clonality.

Treatment was busulfan-fludarabine conditioning, a marrow graft, and cyclophosphamide on days +3 and +4. The repertoire was sequenced with immunoSEQ multiplex PCR; TCRdb's copy has only in-frame clones and lacks some. The sample shows around 890 clones, 48% of them seen only once. The sample in question was CD8+ T cells sorted from blood, obtained after allogeneic stem cell transplant with posttransplant cyclophosphamide. The source is a female patient between 55 and 75 years old who received an allogeneic stem cell transplant from a related donor and was CMV-positive. Some T cells may be the graft donor's. This chain links TRBV9 with TRBJ2-5; 7 bases align to TRBD2. The CDR3 region has the DNA TGTGCCAGCAGTTGGGGGGGGTCCGTAGAGACCCAGTACTTC. It is translated as CASSWGGSVETQYF.